Listed below are T cell receptor beta chains from one sample, sequenced in a study of CXCR3-negative and CXCR3-positive naive CD8 T cells. One entry per CDR3 protein, without DNA, is what TCRdb gives after re-calling the 5' RACE reads. The listing records about 130,000 distinct CDR3 sequences. The source material was naive CXCR3- CD8+ T cells from blood. The receptors derive from a human donor in good health. Some clones in this sample may be carry-over from other donors' samples. Both conserved end residues are part of each CDR3.

j_gene | v_gene | CDR3aa
TRBJ2-3 | TRBV12-3/TRBV12-4 | CASSPFTGTTDTQYF
TRBJ2-4 | TRBV15 | CATSSWGQDLAKNIQYF
TRBJ2-5 | TRBV15 | CATSRDGTEETQYF
TRBJ2-2 | TRBV7-8 | CASSPGLTSGRVTGELFF
TRBJ2-7 | TRBV7-2 | CASSFNPGAYEQYF
TRBJ2-2 | TRBV24-1 | CATRTDPGELFF
TRBJ1-6 | TRBV14 | CASSRDRENSPLHF
TRBJ2-7 | TRBV23-1 | CASSRRQGVREYEQYF
TRBJ2-1 | TRBV28 | CASSFGRTNEQFF
TRBJ2-7 | TRBV6-5 | CASSYLGAGDEQYF
TRBJ2-7 | TRBV18 | CASSRLRDRSYEQYF
TRBJ2-1 | TRBV29-1 | CSVEPDSSYNEQFF
TRBJ2-2 | TRBV4-3 | CASSQDRGAGELFF
TRBJ2-5 | TRBV12-3/TRBV12-4 | CASRPTSGPSFYQETQYF
TRBJ2-1 | TRBV7-2 | CASSLLKGGTNEQFF
TRBJ2-7 | TRBV29-1 | CSVLTGWTYEQYF
TRBJ2-5 | TRBV7-7 | CASSQEGYGTKGETQYF
TRBJ2-1 | TRBV4-2 | CASSQDPSAGGGNEQFF
TRBJ2-7 | TRBV13 | CASSFPGAALSYEQYF
TRBJ2-5 | TRBV29-1 | CSVAGLTSGVWETQYF
TRBJ2-7 | TRBV27 | CASSFGTEQYF
TRBJ2-3 | TRBV7-6 | CASSSRRRGDTQYF
TRBJ2-1 | TRBV7-2 | CASSYSGTGLNEQFF
TRBJ2-7 | TRBV28 | CASSSPGLAPEQYF
TRBJ1-1 | TRBV29-1 | CSVEWGMNTEAFF
TRBJ2-2 | TRBV29-1 | CSVEVTPGELFF
TRBJ2-1 | TRBV9 | CASSVATTNEQFF
TRBJ2-7 | TRBV7-2 | CASSLGVGGTPYEQYF
TRBJ2-5 | TRBV7-7 | CASSSLAGGEETQYF
TRBJ2-1 | TRBV6-4 | CASSERTGSSYNEQFF